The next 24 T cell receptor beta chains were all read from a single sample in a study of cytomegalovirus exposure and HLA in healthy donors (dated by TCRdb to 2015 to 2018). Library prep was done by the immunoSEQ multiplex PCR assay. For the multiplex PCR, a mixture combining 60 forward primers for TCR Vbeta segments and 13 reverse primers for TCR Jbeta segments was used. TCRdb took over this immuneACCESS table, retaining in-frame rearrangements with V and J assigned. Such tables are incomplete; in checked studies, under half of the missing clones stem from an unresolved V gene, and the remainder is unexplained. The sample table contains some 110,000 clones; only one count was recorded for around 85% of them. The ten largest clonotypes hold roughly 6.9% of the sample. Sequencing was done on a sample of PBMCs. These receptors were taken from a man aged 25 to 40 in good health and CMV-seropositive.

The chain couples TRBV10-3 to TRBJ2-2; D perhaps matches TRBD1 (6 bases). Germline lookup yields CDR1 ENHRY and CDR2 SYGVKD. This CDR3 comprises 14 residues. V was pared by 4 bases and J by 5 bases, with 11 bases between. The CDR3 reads CAISANRETGELFF. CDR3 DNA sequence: TGTGCCATCAGTGCTAACAGGGAAACCGGGGAGCTGTTTTTT.

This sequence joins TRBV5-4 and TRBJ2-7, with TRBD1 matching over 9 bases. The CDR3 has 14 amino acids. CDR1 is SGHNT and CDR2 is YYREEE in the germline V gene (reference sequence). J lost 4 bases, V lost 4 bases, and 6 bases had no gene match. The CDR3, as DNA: TGTGCCAGCAGCCCCGGGACAGGGATATACGAGCAGTACTTC. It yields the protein CASSPGTGIYEQYF. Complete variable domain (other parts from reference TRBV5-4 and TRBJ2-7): ETGVTQSPTHLIKTRGQQVTLRCSSQSGHNTVSWYQQALGQGPQFIFQYYREEENGRGNFPPRFSGLQFPNYSSELNVNALELDDSALYLCASSPGTGIYEQYFGPGTRLTVT.

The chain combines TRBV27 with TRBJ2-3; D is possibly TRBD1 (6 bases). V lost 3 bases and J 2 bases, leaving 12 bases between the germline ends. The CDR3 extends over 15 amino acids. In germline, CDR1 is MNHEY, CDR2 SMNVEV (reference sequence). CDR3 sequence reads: CASSFQGSYTDTQYF. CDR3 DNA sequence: TGTGCCAGCAGTTTCCAGGGGTCTTACACAGATACGCAGTATTTT.

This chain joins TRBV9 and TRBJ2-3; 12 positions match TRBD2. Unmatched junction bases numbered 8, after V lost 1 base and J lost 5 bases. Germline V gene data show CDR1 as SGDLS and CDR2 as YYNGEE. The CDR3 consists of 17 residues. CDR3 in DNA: TGTGCCAGCAGCGTACTCGGACTAGCGGGGAGTTTAGATACGCAGTATTTT. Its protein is CASSVLGLAGSLDTQYF.

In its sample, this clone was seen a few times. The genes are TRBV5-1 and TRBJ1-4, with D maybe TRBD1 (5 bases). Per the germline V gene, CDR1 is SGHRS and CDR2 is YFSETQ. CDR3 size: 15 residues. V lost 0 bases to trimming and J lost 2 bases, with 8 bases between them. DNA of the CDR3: TGCGCCAGCAGCTTGGGGCCAGGGACTAATGAAAAACTGTTTTTT. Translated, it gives CASSLGPGTNEKLFF.

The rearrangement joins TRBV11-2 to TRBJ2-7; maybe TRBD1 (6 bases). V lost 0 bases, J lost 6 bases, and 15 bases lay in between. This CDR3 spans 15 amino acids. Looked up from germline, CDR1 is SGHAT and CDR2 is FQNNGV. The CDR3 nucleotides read TGTGCCAGCAGCTTAGATCTGCCCTCAGGGGCCGAGCAGTACTTC. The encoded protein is CASSLDLPSGAEQYF.

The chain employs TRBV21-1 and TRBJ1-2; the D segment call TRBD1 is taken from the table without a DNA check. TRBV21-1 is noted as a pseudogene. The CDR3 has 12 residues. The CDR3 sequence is CASSGPNYGYTF. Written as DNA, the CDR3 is TGTGCCAGCAGCGGGCCCAACTATGGCTACACCTTC.

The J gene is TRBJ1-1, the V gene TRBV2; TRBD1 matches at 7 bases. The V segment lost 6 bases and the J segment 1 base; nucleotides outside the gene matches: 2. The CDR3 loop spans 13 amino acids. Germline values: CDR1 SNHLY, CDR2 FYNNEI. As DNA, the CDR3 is TGTGCCAGCAGGGGACAGCCGAACACTGAAGCTTTCTTT. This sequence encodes CASRGQPNTEAFF.

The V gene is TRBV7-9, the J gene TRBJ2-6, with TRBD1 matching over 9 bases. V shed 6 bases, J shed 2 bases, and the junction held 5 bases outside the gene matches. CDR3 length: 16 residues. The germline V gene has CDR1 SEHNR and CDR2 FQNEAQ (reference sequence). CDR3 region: CASSTDRGTGANVLTF. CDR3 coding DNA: TGTGCCAGCAGTACGGACAGGGGTACTGGGGCCAACGTCCTGACTTTC. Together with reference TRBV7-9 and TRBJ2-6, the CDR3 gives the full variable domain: DTGVSQNPRHKITKRGQNVTFRCDPISEHNRLYWYRQTLGQGPEFLTYFQNEAQLEKSRLLSDRFSAERPKGSFSTLEIQRTEQGDSAMYLCASSTDRGTGANVLTFGAGSRLTVL.

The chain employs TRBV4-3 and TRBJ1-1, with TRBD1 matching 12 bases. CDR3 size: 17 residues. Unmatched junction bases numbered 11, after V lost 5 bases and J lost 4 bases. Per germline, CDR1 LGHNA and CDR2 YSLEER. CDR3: CASSSTGTGGTGTEAFF. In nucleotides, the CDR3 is TGCGCCAGCAGCTCCACCGGGACAGGGGGCACAGGCACTGAAGCTTTCTTT.

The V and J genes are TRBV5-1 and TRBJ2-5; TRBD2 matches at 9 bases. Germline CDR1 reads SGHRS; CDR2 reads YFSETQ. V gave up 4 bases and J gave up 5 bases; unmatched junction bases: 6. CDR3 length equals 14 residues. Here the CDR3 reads CASSGGGARETQYF. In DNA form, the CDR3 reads TGCGCCAGCAGCGGCGGGGGGGCCCGGGAGACCCAGTACTTC.

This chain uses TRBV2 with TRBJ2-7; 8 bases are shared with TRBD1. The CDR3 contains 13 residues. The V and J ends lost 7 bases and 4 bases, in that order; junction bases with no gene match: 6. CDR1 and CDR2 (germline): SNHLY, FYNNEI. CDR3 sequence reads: CASKGRGRYEQYF. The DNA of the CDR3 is TGTGCCAGCAAGGGCAGGGGGCGGTACGAGCAGTACTTC.

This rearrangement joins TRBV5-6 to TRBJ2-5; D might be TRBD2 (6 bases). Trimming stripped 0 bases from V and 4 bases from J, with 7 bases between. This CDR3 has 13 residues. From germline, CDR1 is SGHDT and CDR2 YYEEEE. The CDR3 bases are TGTGCCAGCAGCTTGGTGGGAGGAGAGACCCAGTACTTC. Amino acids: CASSLVGGETQYF.

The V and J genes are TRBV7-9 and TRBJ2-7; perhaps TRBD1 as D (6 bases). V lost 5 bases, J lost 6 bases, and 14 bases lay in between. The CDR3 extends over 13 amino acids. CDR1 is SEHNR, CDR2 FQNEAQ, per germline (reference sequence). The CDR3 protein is CASSPEQGREQYF. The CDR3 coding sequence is TGTGCCAGCAGCCCAGAACAGGGCCGCGAGCAGTACTTC.

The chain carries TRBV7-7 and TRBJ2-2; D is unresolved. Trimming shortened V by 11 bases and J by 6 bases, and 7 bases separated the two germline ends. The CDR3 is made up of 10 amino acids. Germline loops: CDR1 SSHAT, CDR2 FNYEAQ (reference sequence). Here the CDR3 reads CASGAGELFF. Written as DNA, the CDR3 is TGTGCCTCAGGCGCCGGGGAGCTGTTTTTT.

CDR3 sequence reads: CASSSGLLEMKGLRETQYF. DNA for the CDR3: TGTGCCAGCAGCTCGGGACTTCTCGAGATGAAAGGTTTGAGAGAGACCCAGTACTTC. This chain joins TRBV11-2 and TRBJ2-5; a weak D match, TRBD2 (6 bases). In germline, CDR1 is SGHAT, CDR2 FQNNGV. CDR3 length: 19 amino acids. With 4 bases removed from V and 4 bases from J, the gap between germline ends came to 28 bases.

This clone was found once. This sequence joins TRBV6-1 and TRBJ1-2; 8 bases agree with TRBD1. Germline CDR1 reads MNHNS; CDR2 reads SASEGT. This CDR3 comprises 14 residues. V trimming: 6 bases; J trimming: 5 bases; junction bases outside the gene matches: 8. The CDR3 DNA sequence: TGTGCCAGCAGCCCGGACAGGGTAGGATATGGCTACACCTTC. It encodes CASSPDRVGYGYTF.

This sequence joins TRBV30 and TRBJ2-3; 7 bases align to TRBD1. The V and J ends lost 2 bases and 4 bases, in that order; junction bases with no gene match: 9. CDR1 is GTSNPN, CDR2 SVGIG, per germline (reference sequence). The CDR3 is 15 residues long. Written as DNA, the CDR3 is TGTGCCTGGAGTTCTAAGGGGGCCGGGTCAGATACGCAGTATTTT. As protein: CAWSSKGAGSDTQYF. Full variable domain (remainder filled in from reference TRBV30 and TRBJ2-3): SQTIHQWPATLVQPVGSPLSLECTVEGTSNPNLYWYRQAAGRGLQLLFYSVGIGQISSEVPQNLSASRPQDRQFILSSKKLLLSDSGFYLCAWSSKGAGSDTQYFGPGTRLTVL.

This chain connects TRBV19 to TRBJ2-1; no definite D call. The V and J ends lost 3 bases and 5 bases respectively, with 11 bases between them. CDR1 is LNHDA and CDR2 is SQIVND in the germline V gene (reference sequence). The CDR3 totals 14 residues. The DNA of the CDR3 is TGTGCCAGTAGTATTCTGGGCAGCCACAATGAGCAGTTCTTC. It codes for CASSILGSHNEQFF. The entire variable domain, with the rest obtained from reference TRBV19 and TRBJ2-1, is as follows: DGGITQSPKYLFRKEGQNVTLSCEQNLNHDAMYWYRQDPGQGLRLIYYSQIVNDFQKGDIAEGYSVSREKKESFPLTVTSAQKNPTAFYLCASSILGSHNEQFFGPGTRLTVL.

The CDR3, as DNA: TGCGCCAGCAGCTTGTGGGGACTAGCGGGGAGGGAGACCCAGTACTTC. It encodes CASSLWGLAGRETQYF. V usage is TRBV5-1 and J usage is TRBJ2-5, with 13 bases aligning to TRBD2. The CDR3 runs 16 residues. V dropped 1 base and J dropped 5; count of bases not matched to a gene: 5. Germline V gene lookup returns CDR1 SGHRS and CDR2 YFSETQ. Full variable domain (remainder filled in from reference TRBV5-1 and TRBJ2-5): KAGVTQTPRYLIKTRGQQVTLSCSPISGHRSVSWYQQTPGQGLQFLFEYFSETQRNKGNFPGRFSGRQFSNSRSEMNVSTLELGDSALYLCASSLWGLAGRETQYFGPGTRLLVL.

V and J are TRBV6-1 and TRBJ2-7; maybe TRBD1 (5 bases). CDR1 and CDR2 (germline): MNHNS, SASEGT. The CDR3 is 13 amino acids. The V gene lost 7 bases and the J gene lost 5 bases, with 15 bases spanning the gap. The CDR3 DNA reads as TGTGCCAGCACTAGGGCAGGGTACCACGAGCAGTACTTC. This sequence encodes CASTRAGYHEQYF.

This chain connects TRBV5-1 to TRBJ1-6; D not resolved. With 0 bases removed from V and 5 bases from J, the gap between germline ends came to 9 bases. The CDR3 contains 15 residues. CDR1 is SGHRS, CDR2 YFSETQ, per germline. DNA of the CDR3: TGCGCCAGCAGCTTGGGAGCACCCGATAATTCACCCCTCCACTTT. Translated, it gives CASSLGAPDNSPLHF.

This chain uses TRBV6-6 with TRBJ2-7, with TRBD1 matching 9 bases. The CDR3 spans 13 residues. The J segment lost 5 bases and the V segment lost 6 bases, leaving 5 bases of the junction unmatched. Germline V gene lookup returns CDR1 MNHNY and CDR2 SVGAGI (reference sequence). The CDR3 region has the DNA TGTGCCAGCAGGAGACAGGGGGTCGACGAGCAGTACTTC. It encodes CASRRQGVDEQYF.

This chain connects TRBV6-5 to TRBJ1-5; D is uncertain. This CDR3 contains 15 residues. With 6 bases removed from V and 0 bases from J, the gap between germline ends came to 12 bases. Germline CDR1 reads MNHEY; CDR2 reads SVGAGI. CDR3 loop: CASRREFYSNQPQHF. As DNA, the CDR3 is TGTGCCAGCAGACGAGAATTCTATAGCAATCAGCCCCAGCATTTT.